This entry concerns a single T cell receptor beta chain. The sample belongs to a study of T cell clonotyping in hematopoietic cell transplantation. The data were produced by immunoSEQ multiplex PCR, yet TCRdb's version contains in-frame clones alone and is incomplete. There are 12,000 to 15,000 clones in the sample; around 97% occur only once, and about 3.9% lies in the top ten. The CDR3 runs to 16 residues. Germline V lookup: CDR1 LNHDA, CDR2 SQIVND (reference sequence). The J segment lost 6 bases and the V segment lost 6 bases, leaving 14 bases of the junction unmatched. This TCR was recovered from a female patient aged 45-60 years who had an allogeneic stem cell transplant from an unrelated donor, so T cells may come from the graft donor. Some clones in this sample may be carry-over from other donors' samples. The J gene is TRBJ2-1, the V gene TRBV19, with 7 bases that match TRBD1. The specimen comprised peripheral blood mononuclear cells, sampled 30 days after allogeneic stem cell transplant. CDR3 in amino acids: CASSRSRQGSGNEQFF. CDR3 nucleotide sequence: TGTGCCAGTAGCCGCTCCCGACAGGGATCGGGCAATGAGCAGTTCTTC.